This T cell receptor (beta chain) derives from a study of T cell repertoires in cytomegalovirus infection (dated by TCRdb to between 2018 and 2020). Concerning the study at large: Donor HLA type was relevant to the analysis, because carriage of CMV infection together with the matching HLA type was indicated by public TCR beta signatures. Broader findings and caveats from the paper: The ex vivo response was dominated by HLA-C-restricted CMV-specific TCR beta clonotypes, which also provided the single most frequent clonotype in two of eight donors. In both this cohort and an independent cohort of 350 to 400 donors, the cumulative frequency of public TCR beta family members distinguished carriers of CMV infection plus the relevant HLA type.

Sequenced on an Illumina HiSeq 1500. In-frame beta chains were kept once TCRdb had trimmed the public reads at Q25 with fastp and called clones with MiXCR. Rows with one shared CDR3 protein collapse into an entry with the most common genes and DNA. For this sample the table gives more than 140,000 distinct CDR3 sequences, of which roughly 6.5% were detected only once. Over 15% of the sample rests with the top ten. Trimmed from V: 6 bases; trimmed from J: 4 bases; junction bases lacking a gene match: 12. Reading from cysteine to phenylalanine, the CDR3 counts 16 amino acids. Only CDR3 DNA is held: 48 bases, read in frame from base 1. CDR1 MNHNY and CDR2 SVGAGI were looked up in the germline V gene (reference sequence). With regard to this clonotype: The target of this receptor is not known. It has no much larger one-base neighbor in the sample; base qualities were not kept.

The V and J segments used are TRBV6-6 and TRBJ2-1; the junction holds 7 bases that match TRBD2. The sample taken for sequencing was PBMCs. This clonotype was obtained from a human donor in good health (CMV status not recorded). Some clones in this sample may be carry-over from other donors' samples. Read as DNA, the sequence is TGTGCCAGCAGCCCCGCATGGGAGCGGGGATACAATGAGCAGTTCTTC. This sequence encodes CASSPAWERGYNEQFF.